Listed below are T cell receptor beta chains from one sample, sequenced in a study of T-cell reconstitution after alpha-beta-depleted transplantation in children. TCRdb reanalysed the PCR reads using MiXCR and keeps one entry per CDR3 protein. The sample contains about 830,000 distinct CDR3 sequences, under 20% of which appear only once. The sample was PBMCs, mostly from graft donor cells, taken 360 days after TCRalphabeta/CD19-depleted stem cell transplant. Receptors were obtained from a male patient under 18 who had a stem cell transplant for acute lymphoblastic leukemia, so the T cells may come from the graft donor. CDR3s include the opening cysteine and the closing phenylalanine or tryptophan. The D gene is left open where the match is weak. Size values are once, few and many counts, or a class for expanded clones, and some rows have none.

j_call clone_size d_call v_call cdr3_nt cdr3_aa
TRBJ1-5 - - TRBV2 TGTGCCAGCAGTACGTATAGACAGAGCAATCAGCCCCAGCATTTT CASSTYRQSNQPQHF
TRBJ2-1 many - TRBV12-3/TRBV12-4 TGTGCCAGCAGGGAGGGACAGTATACGGATGAGCAGTTCTTC CASREGQYTDEQFF
TRBJ2-1 - - TRBV2 TGTGCCAGCAGTGCCGGACTTAACTACAATGAGCAGTTCTTC CASSAGLNYNEQFF
TRBJ1-2 many - TRBV12-3/TRBV12-4 TGTGCCAGCAGGTCTTCAGGGGTATATGGTGGCTACACCTTC CASRSSGVYGGYTF
TRBJ1-5 few - TRBV6-6 TGTGCCAGCAGTTACGAAGGAGATCAGCCCCAGCATTTT CASSYEGDQPQHF
TRBJ2-7 - - TRBV9 TGTGCCAGCAGCGTCGCAGGGGATCGGGAGCAGTACTTC CASSVAGDREQYF
TRBJ2-2 many - TRBV12-3/TRBV12-4 TGTGCCAGCAGTTTAAGGCCGGGACTCACCTTCACCGGGGAGCTGTTTTTT CASSLRPGLTFTGELFF
TRBJ2-7 few - TRBV7-6 TGTGCCAGCAGCTTCCAGGGGTCTGCAGACGAGCAGTACTTC CASSFQGSADEQYF
TRBJ2-3 - - TRBV10-3 TGTGCCATCAGGACGGGGCAGGGGGGAGATACGCAGTATTTT CAIRTGQGGDTQYF
TRBJ2-2 - - TRBV2 TGTGCCAGCAGTAGACGCGACCTGAACTCGGGGCCGCGGACCGGGGAGCTGTTTTTT CASSRRDLNSGPRTGELFF
TRBJ2-1 - - TRBV12-3/TRBV12-4 TGTGCCAGCAAGGCCCCTGGGACCCCTGGCCATGAGCAGTTCTTC CASKAPGTPGHEQFF
TRBJ1-5 few - TRBV27 TGTGCCAGCAGTTTCGTGGGGGCTAGTCAGCCCCAGCATTTT CASSFVGASQPQHF
TRBJ1-5 many - TRBV5-1 TGCGCCAGCAGCTTGGACGCAGGGGGCAATCAGCCCCAGCATTTT CASSLDAGGNQPQHF
TRBJ2-5 - - TRBV4-1 TGCGCCAGCAGCCAAGAGCAGGGTTACCAAGAGACCCAGTACTTC CASSQEQGYQETQYF
TRBJ1-4 many TRBD1 TRBV27 TGTGCCAGCACCCCGGACAGGGCGGATGAAAAACTGTTTTTT CASTPDRADEKLFF
TRBJ1-6 - - TRBV5-1 TGCGCCAGCAGCCCGGACGGTGGGCTAATTCAGACCCTCCACTTT CASSPDGGLIQTLHF
TRBJ2-3 few TRBD1 TRBV25-1 TGTGCCAGCAGTGAATGGGGGACAGGGGGCGATACGCAGTATTTT CASSEWGTGGDTQYF
TRBJ2-7 - TRBD2 TRBV29-1 TGCAGCGTTGTGGGCCTCCGACGGGAGGGCGAGCAGTACTTC CSVVGLRREGEQYF
TRBJ2-7 - - TRBV19 TGTGCCAGCAGCCGCGGGGACAGCCTATACGAGCAGTACTTC CASSRGDSLYEQYF
TRBJ2-2 many - TRBV3-1 TGTGCCAGCAGCCAAACCTGGCTAGCGCGAAACACCGGGGAGCTGTTTTTT CASSQTWLARNTGELFF
TRBJ1-4 few - TRBV4-1 TGCGCCAGCAGCCAAGATAGGGGGGCCCTTAATGAAAAACTGTTTTTT CASSQDRGALNEKLFF
TRBJ2-1 - TRBD2 TRBV12-3/TRBV12-4 TGTGCCAGCAGTTTAAGACTAGCGGATTACAATGAGCAGTTCTTC CASSLRLADYNEQFF
TRBJ2-1 few - TRBV20-1 TGCAGTGCTTCAGTGGCAGGCTACAATGAGCAGTTCTTC CSASVAGYNEQFF
TRBJ1-1 few TRBD1 TRBV6-5 TGTGCCAGCAGTTACCGGTCAGGGGGCACTGAAGCTTTCTTT CASSYRSGGTEAFF
TRBJ2-3 - - TRBV20-1 TGCAGTCCGGGACTTGTCACAGATACGCAGTATTTT CSPGLVTDTQYF
TRBJ2-3 - TRBD2 TRBV4-3 TGCGCCAGCAGCCAATATTGGACTAGCGGGGTATTAGATACGCAGTATTTT CASSQYWTSGVLDTQYF
TRBJ2-7 - - TRBV7-2 TGTGCCAGCAGCACTTTCGGGGTAGGGTCCTACGAGCAGTACTTC CASSTFGVGSYEQYF
TRBJ1-2 - - TRBV12-5 TGTGCTAGTGGTTTGGTTGACAGGAGTAACTATGGCTACACCTTC CASGLVDRSNYGYTF
TRBJ1-1 few - TRBV25-1 TGTGCCAGCAGTGCCATGACAGGGAACACTGAAGCTTTCTTT CASSAMTGNTEAFF
TRBJ2-7 few - TRBV7-6 TGTGCCAGCAGCTTGACGTATCACGAGCAGTACTTC CASSLTYHEQYF
TRBJ1-5 few TRBD1 TRBV20-1 TGCAGTGCTAACAGGGGAGGCAATCAGCCCCAGCATTTT CSANRGGNQPQHF
TRBJ2-3 few TRBD2 TRBV5-1 TGCGCCAGCAGCCCGATCTCTAGCGGGAGGGTTCGGAGCACAGATACGCAGTATTTT CASSPISSGRVRSTDTQYF
TRBJ2-7 - - TRBV5-1 TGCGCCAGCAGCGCCCGGGACGGCATCGCTCGGGAGCAGTACTTC CASSARDGIAREQYF
TRBJ2-5 - - TRBV6-1 TGTGCCAGCGGGAGGGGGCGCAGGGAGACCCAGTACTTC CASGRGRRETQYF
TRBJ2-1 few - TRBV20-1 TGCAGTGCTAGCGGGAAAACCTACAATGAGCAGTTCTTC CSASGKTYNEQFF
TRBJ2-7 few - TRBV4-1 TGCGCCAGCAGCCAAGGCCGGCCACACTCCTACGAGCAGTACTTC CASSQGRPHSYEQYF
TRBJ2-1 - TRBD2 TRBV5-1 TGCGCCAGCAGCCTCCCGACTAGCGGAGGGGAGAAGTTCTTC CASSLPTSGGEKFF
TRBJ2-3 few TRBD1 TRBV2 TGTGCCAGCAGTACCATCCAGACAGGGCCAGATACGCAGTATTTT CASSTIQTGPDTQYF
TRBJ2-1 - TRBD2 TRBV4-1 TGCGCCAGCAGCCACACGCTAGCGGGACCCCCCGGCAATGAGCAGTTCTTC CASSHTLAGPPGNEQFF
TRBJ2-4 - - TRBV23-1 TGCGCCAGCAGTCGAACGACACCGAGGTCAGCTGACTCAAACATTCAGTACTTC CASSRTTPRSADSNIQYF
TRBJ2-1 - - TRBV19 TGTGCCAGTAGTATTTTCGTGGCGGCCTACTACAATGAGCAGTTCTTC CASSIFVAAYYNEQFF
TRBJ2-4 - - TRBV2 TGTGCCAGCAGTGCCCGGCATGCCCCCAAAGTAGGGAACATTCAGTACTTC CASSARHAPKVGNIQYF
TRBJ1-3 - TRBD1 TRBV7-3 TGTGCCAGCAGCTTAACACCGGGACAGCCTGGAAACACCATATATTTT CASSLTPGQPGNTIYF
TRBJ2-3 many TRBD2 TRBV5-1 TGCGCCAGCAGCGGGAGGGACAGCACAGATACGCAGTATTTT CASSGRDSTDTQYF
TRBJ2-2 few - TRBV12-3/TRBV12-4 TGTGCCAGCAGCACAGGGGTAGGAGGGACCGGGGAGCTGTTTTTT CASSTGVGGTGELFF
TRBJ2-3 few TRBD2 TRBV6-2/TRBV6-3 TGTGCCAGCAGTTACCGGGTTACGACTAGCGGTCCGCGAGATACGCAGTATTTT CASSYRVTTSGPRDTQYF
TRBJ2-3 few - TRBV10-3 TGTGCCACCCTTTCACAGGGTGGGGGCACAGATACGCAGTATTTT CATLSQGGGTDTQYF
TRBJ2-5 - - TRBV12-3/TRBV12-4 TGTGCCAGCAGTTTCACCGGACAGCCTTCCGAGACCCAGTACTTC CASSFTGQPSETQYF
TRBJ2-5 - - TRBV4-1 TGCGCCAGCAGCCTATTCATGAGTGGGGTGGTACAAGAGACCCAGTACTTC CASSLFMSGVVQETQYF
TRBJ2-5 few - TRBV20-1 TGCAGTGCCAGTGGTCACCGGGGACTCCAAGAGACCCAGTACTTC CSASGHRGLQETQYF
TRBJ1-2 - TRBD1 TRBV18 TGTGCCAGCTCATCGGACAGGGCCAATGGCTACACCTTC CASSSDRANGYTF
TRBJ2-1 - TRBD2 TRBV18 TGTGCCAGCTCCTCGACGTTAGCGGGAGGCCAGTTCTTC CASSSTLAGGQFF
TRBJ2-7 few TRBD1 TRBV20-1 TGCAGTGCTGCTTGGACAGGGAGCGGATACGAGCAGTACTTC CSAAWTGSGYEQYF
TRBJ2-3 few - TRBV12-3/TRBV12-4 TGTGCCAGCAGTTTGTGGACCATCACTAGCACAGATACGCAGTATTTT CASSLWTITSTDTQYF
TRBJ2-7 few TRBD2 TRBV6-5 TGTGCCAGCAGTTACTCGGGACTAGCGGGAGCTTCGCAGTACTTC CASSYSGLAGASQYF
TRBJ2-1 - - TRBV20-1 TGCAGTGCTACAGGTTCAGTGTCCTACAATGAGCAGTTCTTC CSATGSVSYNEQFF
TRBJ2-1 few - TRBV2 TGTGCCAGCAGTGAAGGGGGGAGGCTCGGGGCCAATGAGCAGTTCTTC CASSEGGRLGANEQFF
TRBJ2-5 - - TRBV20-1 TGCAGTGCCCAGGACCCCCTAGGGCGGGAGACCCAGTACTTC CSAQDPLGRETQYF
TRBJ2-7 many TRBD1 TRBV13 TGTGCCAGCAGCCTTTCCGGGACAGGGTTCTACGAGCAGTACTTC CASSLSGTGFYEQYF